This T cell receptor (beta chain) was observed in a study of T cells after yellow fever vaccination. CDR1 and CDR2 (germline): MNHNS, SASEGT. Deletions cut 6 bases from V and 6 bases from J, with 14 bases between. CDR3 length equals 13 residues. Of note for this clonotype: Its cognate antigen is unknown.

Study results and limitations: Shared CD4/CD8 clonotypes were a small share, likely from convergent recombination. Weaker in magnitude, the secondary response showed a faster peak on day 5 versus 15. Boosting was followed by the reappearance of most primary-vaccination clones (roughly 95% CD4, about 90% CD8).

MiXCR was run by TCRdb on the 5' RACE reads, yielding one entry per CDR3 protein. Among around 400,000 distinct CDR3 sequences listed, roughly 11% were seen once. The source was PBMCs, collected on the day of the first yellow fever vaccination. The rearrangement links TRBV6-1 to TRBJ1-2; D is unclear. The sequence was collected from a man between 18 and 35 years old who received the YFV17D yellow fever vaccine. CDR3 nucleotides: TGTGCCAGCAGCAATGGGCCCGTTGATGGCTACACCTTC. Its protein is CASSNGPVDGYTF.